This TCR beta chain was sequenced during a study of shared clonotypes between healthy human individuals. The genomic DNA of each subset was split evenly across several immunoSEQ plates. TCRdb's copy holds only in-frame clones and misses some; the assay was immunoSEQ multiplex PCR. The sample lists about 2,500,000 clones, roughly nine tenths occurring once. Worth noting for this clone: The sample carries other DNA sequences with the same CDR3.

Germline assignment: CDR1 MDHEN and CDR2 SYDVKM. J lost 5 bases, V lost 4 bases, and 7 bases had no gene match. The CDR3 runs 14 residues. Partitioning of CD4+ cells yielded a CD45RA+ naive subset and a CD45RA-negative memory subset. What was sequenced was naive CD4+ T cells sorted from blood. The subset is: CD45RA+ positively selected. The origin of this receptor is a man younger than 35 in good health. The chain links TRBV28 to TRBJ1-2; 7 bases map to TRBD1. The CDR3 DNA is TGTGCCAGCAGTTCCGGGACAGCCAATTATGGCTACACCTTC. Protein product: CASSSGTANYGYTF.